This TCR beta chain was recovered during a study of shared clonotypes between healthy human individuals. This CDR3 has 13 amino acids. CDR1 and CDR2 from the germline V gene are LGHNA and YSLEER. Some clones are missing from TCRdb's copy, which holds only in-frame ones; the method was immunoSEQ multiplex PCR. The sample yields about 680,000 clones, about 90% seen once. Naive CD8 cells were CD45RO-negative, positively selected for CCR7, excluding terminally differentiated effector memory CD45RA+ cells. Healthy HIV-negative adults without recent acute infections or vaccinations served as donors. Whole-study findings and limits: All-four-donor shared clonotypes had higher generation probabilities than non-shared clonotypes did.

This clone showed up just a few times. The antigen remains undetermined. The junction departs from germline at one end; a sequencing error may be responsible. This chain uses TRBV4-3 with TRBJ1-4, with no clear D. The clonotype comes from a man under 40 in good health. Sequencing was done on a sample of naive CD8+ T cells sorted from blood. DNA for the CDR3: TGCGCCAGCAGCCAAGATCGGACGCGGGATCAAGTTTTT. Protein sequence: CASSQDRTRDQVF.